This T cell receptor (beta chain) was documented in a study of blood T cell repertoires in COVID-19. Overall study: The United States, Italy and Spain supplied acute and convalescent COVID-19 samples. Sources were T cells, B-cell-depleted T cells, or PBMCs; the material itself was cDNA or gDNA.

Germline assignment: CDR1 SGHNT and CDR2 YENEEA. The CDR3 runs to 14 residues. V was clipped by 9 bases and J by 2 bases, with 14 bases between them. In the authors' methods: Researchers report that nucleated cell counts were estimated from reference gene primer amplification. The assay was immunoSEQ multiplex PCR, and TCRdb's table has in-frame clones only and misses some. D and trimming come from the DNA, and the V and J calls and clone size come from that table. This sample has about 100,000 clones, with around 88% found just once. The sample consisted of peripheral blood. J is TRBJ2-1 and V is TRBV11-3, with D possibly matching TRBD1 (6 bases). The source is a man aged 60 to 69 with acute or convalescent COVID-19. CDR3 amino acids: CASAQGSTYNEQFF. Here the CDR3 DNA reads TGTGCCAGTGCACAGGGCTCTACCTACAATGAGCAGTTCTTC.